A selection of T cell receptor beta chains follows, all from one sample in a study of blood T cell repertoires in COVID-19. Only in-frame clones appear in the TCRdb table, and some are missing; sequencing was by immunoSEQ multiplex PCR. Seen here are about 100,000 clones, about three quarters observed once, and the top ten hold around 4.5%. Source material: peripheral blood. The receptors stem from a man between 65 and 85 years old with acute or convalescent COVID-19. CDR3s include the opening cysteine and the closing phenylalanine or tryptophan. The D gene is left open where the match is weak. Only part of the rows carry a size: once, few, many, or a class if the clone is expanded.

j_gene	d_gene	abundance	v_gene	CDR3aa	CDR3nt
TRBJ2-1	TRBD1	-	TRBV4-3	CASSLSWDRDYNEQFF	TGCGCCAGCAGCCTTTCCTGGGACAGGGACTACAATGAGCAGTTCTTC
TRBJ2-7	TRBD1	-	TRBV3-1/TRBV3-2	CASSLKGDYRGTYEQYF	TGTGCCAGCAGCCTCAAAGGGGATTACAGGGGAACCTACGAGCAGTACTTC
TRBJ1-1	TRBD1	once	TRBV5-4	CASTSSSRTGGTEAFF	TGTGCCAGCACCTCTTCTTCAAGGACAGGGGGGACTGAAGCTTTCTTT
TRBJ2-1	TRBD2	once	TRBV5-4	CASSLGSGGANNEQFF	TGTGCCAGCAGCCTAGGAAGCGGGGGGGCCAACAATGAGCAGTTCTTC
TRBJ2-5	-	-	TRBV10-1	CASSESAGQETQYF	TGCGCCAGCAGTGAGTCGGCGGGACAAGAGACCCAGTACTTC
TRBJ2-2	TRBD1	-	TRBV10-3	CAISEETGVFTGELFF	TGTGCCATCAGTGAGGAGACAGGGGTCTTTACCGGGGAGCTGTTTTTT
TRBJ1-5	TRBD1	-	TRBV20-1	CSASNRGSGNQPQHF	TGCAGTGCTAGTAACAGGGGGAGCGGCAATCAGCCCCAGCATTTT
TRBJ2-1	-	-	TRBV11-2	CASSLETRPHLSQFF	TGTGCCAGCAGTCTTGAGACTAGGCCTCATTTATCGCAGTTCTTC
TRBJ1-1	TRBD1	few	TRBV5-1	CASSPREGASEAFF	TGCGCCAGCAGCCCGCGGGAGGGGGCCTCTGAAGCTTTCTTT
TRBJ1-5	-	-	TRBV6-6	CASSETGNQPQHF	TGTGCCAGCAGTGAGACGGGAAATCAGCCCCAGCATTTT
TRBJ1-5	TRBD1	-	TRBV12-5	CASGLGTGVGNQPQHF	TGTGCTAGTGGTTTGGGGACAGGGGTGGGCAATCAGCCCCAGCATTTT
TRBJ2-3	TRBD2	few	TRBV7-8	CASSLLLAGRREGDTQYF	TGTGCCAGCAGCTTATTGCTAGCGGGGCGACGGGAGGGAGATACGCAGTATTTT